This T cell receptor beta chain derives from a study of human T cells and chemical hapten exposure. Per germline, CDR1 SQVTM and CDR2 ANQGSEA. There are 13 residues in the CDR3. Trimming removed 7 bases from V and 4 bases from J; junction bases left unmatched: 8. MiXCR, applied by TCRdb to the RACE reads, yields one record per CDR3 protein. The table lists 350,000 to 400,000 distinct CDR3 sequences, around 6% of them singletons. Indicated time point: patch test 2, 6 weeks after DPC sensitization. Treatment in this sample: therapeutic diphenylcyclopropenone sensitization with weekly scalp DPC. This clonotype has at least ten counts.

The V and J genes are TRBV29-1 and TRBJ1-1; TRBD1 agrees at 8 bases. This sequence was found in a young woman with alopecia areata. Some clones in this sample may be carry-over from other donors' samples. This specimen was whole blood, taken in connection with sensitization to the hapten diphenylcyclopropenone (DPC). The CDR3 nucleotides are TGCAGCGGGACGACAGGGGTAGGCACTGAAGCTTTCTTT. This translates into CSGTTGVGTEAFF.